Following are 22 T cell receptor beta chains from one sample sequenced in a study of cytomegalovirus exposure and HLA in healthy donors. This PCR relied on a set of 60 Vbeta primers and 13 Jbeta primers. Using immunoSEQ multiplex PCR, the repertoire was profiled, and TCRdb retains in-frame clones only, with some absent. Among roughly 130,000 clones listed, about 80% were seen once. Sample: PBMCs. The source is a man aged 40-50 years in good health and CMV-seronegative.

This chain connects TRBV25-1 to TRBJ1-1; no firm D call. Trimming pared 5 bases from V and 1 base from J, leaving 8 bases between. This CDR3 region has 13 residues. Germline lookup yields CDR1 MGHDK and CDR2 SYGVNS. For the CDR3, the DNA is TGTGCCAGCAGTTCCGGGAGGAACACTGAAGCTTTCTTT. This gives the protein CASSSGRNTEAFF.

The chain employs TRBV7-9 and TRBJ1-2; TRBD1 matches 8 bases. CDR1 is SEHNR and CDR2 is FQNEAQ in the germline V gene (reference sequence). After removal of 11 bases from V and 2 bases from J, the junction contained 10 bases not matched to a gene. CDR3 length: 14 residues. In DNA form, the CDR3 reads TGTGCCTCCCGGAGGGGACAGGCGAACTATGGCTACACCTTC. It translates to CASRRGQANYGYTF.

The rearrangement joins TRBV7-9 to TRBJ2-7; the match to TRBD2 covers 10 bases. Looked up from germline, CDR1 is SEHNR and CDR2 is FQNEAQ (reference sequence). V gave up 1 base and J gave up 1 base; unmatched junction bases: 7. CDR3 length equals 17 residues. The CDR3 reads CASSLGSGLADSYEQYF. CDR3 sequence (DNA): TGTGCCAGCAGCTTAGGATCCGGACTAGCGGATTCCTACGAGCAGTACTTC.

The chain has TRBV11-2 and TRBJ1-4, with a weak D call TRBD1 (6 bases). CDR3 length: 15 amino acids. Germline assignment: CDR1 SGHAT and CDR2 FQNNGV. Trimming took off 6 bases at V and 7 bases at J, with 18 bases between the two ends. The CDR3 DNA is TGTGCCAGCAGTTTTGGACAGAGGGGGATTGAAAAACTGTTTTTT. It translates to CASSFGQRGIEKLFF.

The chain carries TRBV19 and TRBJ1-1; no clear D gene. The CDR3 has 12 residues. The V gene's germline CDR1 is LNHDA and CDR2 SQIVND (reference sequence). The ends were cut back, 9 bases at V and 7 bases at J, with 15 bases in the middle. CDR3: CARISVADEAFF. CDR3 DNA sequence: TGTGCCAGGATAAGCGTCGCGGATGAAGCTTTCTTT. Complete variable domain (other parts from reference TRBV19 and TRBJ1-1): DGGITQSPKYLFRKEGQNVTLSCEQNLNHDAMYWYRQDPGQGLRLIYYSQIVNDFQKGDIAEGYSVSREKKESFPLTVTSAQKNPTAFYLCARISVADEAFFGQGTRLTVV.

The rearrangement uses TRBV6-5 and TRBJ2-3; D is possibly TRBD1 (6 bases). The V end was cut by 6 bases, the J end by 5 bases, with 12 bases between. The CDR3 totals 13 residues. The germline gives CDR1 MNHEY, CDR2 SVGAGI. This CDR3 reads CASRLTGIDTQYF. In nucleotides, the CDR3 is TGTGCCAGCAGGCTCACAGGGATAGATACGCAGTATTTT.

This rearrangement joins TRBV2 to TRBJ1-3; possibly TRBD1 for D (5 bases). The CDR3 is made up of 13 amino acids. Germline V gene sequence: CDR1 SNHLY, CDR2 FYNNEI. Trimming took off 2 bases at V and 8 bases at J, with 10 bases between the two ends. The CDR3 sequence: CASSEQGGYTIYF. CDR3 bases: TGTGCCAGCAGTGAACAGGGAGGTTACACCATATATTTT.

The chain has TRBV10-3 and TRBJ2-7; 7 bases agree with TRBD1. The CDR3 totals 14 residues. After removal of 6 bases from V and 1 base from J, the junction contained 6 bases not matched to a gene. The germline gives CDR1 ENHRY, CDR2 SYGVKD. CDR3 nucleotide sequence: TGTGCCATCAGCGTCGACAGGGTTTCCTACGAGCAGTACTTC. The encoded protein is CAISVDRVSYEQYF.

This rearrangement joins TRBV6-5 to TRBJ1-2, with D possibly TRBD1 on 5 matching bases. Between the trimmed V and J ends, which lost 8 bases and 5 bases, there was a span of 21 bases. CDR1 and CDR2 from the germline V gene are MNHEY and SVGAGI. This CDR3 region has 15 residues. The CDR3 nucleotides read TGTGCCAGCGCCCCCCCGGGCAGGGCGGTTTATGGCTACACCTTC. This codes for CASAPPGRAVYGYTF.

This clone was detected only once. This sequence joins TRBV2 and TRBJ2-3, with TRBD1 identical over 11 bases. Germline V lookup: CDR1 SNHLY, CDR2 FYNNEI. The junction had 11 bases not matched to a gene; V was cut back by 6 bases and J by 3 bases. The CDR3 loop spans 17 amino acids. The CDR3 nucleotides are TGTGCCAGCAGCCTAGGACAGGGGGCGCTTTCTACAGATACGCAGTATTTT. Encoded protein: CASSLGQGALSTDTQYF.

This clone was observed a handful of times. The V call is TRBV7-9, the J call TRBJ2-3; 9 bases match TRBD2. The CDR3 is made up of 14 amino acids. J gave up 6 bases and V 4 bases, and 5 bases lay outside the gene matches. Germline V gene sequence: CDR1 SEHNR, CDR2 FQNEAQ (reference sequence). As DNA, the CDR3 is TGTGCCAGCAGCTCGACTAGCGGAGAGGATACGCAGTATTTT. Translated: CASSSTSGEDTQYF.

J is TRBJ2-7 and V is TRBV27, with D perhaps matching TRBD1 (6 bases). V lost 2 bases, J lost 7 bases, and 15 bases lay in between. The germline V gene has CDR1 MNHEY and CDR2 SMNVEV (reference sequence). CDR3 length equals 14 residues. This CDR3 is CASSLAGVFGEQYF. The CDR3 DNA sequence: TGTGCCAGCAGTTTAGCAGGGGTTTTTGGAGAGCAGTACTTC.

CDR3 nucleotides: TGTGCCAGCAGCCGGACAGGGGGCGCCTACGGCTACACCTTC. Amino acid sequence: CASSRTGGAYGYTF. The chain uses TRBV5-6 and TRBJ1-2; 11 nucleotides line up with TRBD1. This CDR3 has 14 amino acids. V lost 4 bases, J lost 8 bases, and 7 bases stayed unmatched. Germline V gene data show CDR1 as SGHDT and CDR2 as YYEEEE.

This sequence joins TRBV19 and TRBJ2-5; D unclear. This CDR3 spans 14 amino acids. In germline, CDR1 is LNHDA, CDR2 SQIVND (reference sequence). Trimming took 6 bases from V and 0 from J, leaving 11 bases between them. This CDR3 is CASSPPRYQETQYF. As DNA, the CDR3 is TGTGCCAGTAGCCCCCCCCGGTACCAAGAGACCCAGTACTTC.

This clone turned up a few times. The rearrangement links TRBV5-6 to TRBJ1-1, with a possible D match to TRBD1 (6 bases). V lost 0 bases, J lost 0 bases, and 15 bases lay in between. The CDR3 covers 17 residues. From germline, CDR1 is SGHDT and CDR2 YYEEEE. For the CDR3, the DNA is TGTGCCAGCAGCTTGGACACAGGGCGACGCATGAACACTGAAGCTTTCTTT. Residues: CASSLDTGRRMNTEAFF.

As for this clone: Other DNA sequences within the sample encode an identical CDR3. The chain has TRBV18 and TRBJ2-2; 8 positions match TRBD1. This CDR3 spans 15 amino acids. V shed 3 bases, J shed 3 bases, and the junction held 3 bases outside the gene matches. Germline V gene lookup returns CDR1 KGHSH and CDR2 LQKENI. The DNA for the CDR3 is TGTGCCAGCTCACCGGGGGGACAGGACACCGGGGAGCTGTTTTTT. Its protein is CASSPGGQDTGELFF. The whole variable domain, filled in from reference TRBV18 and TRBJ2-2, reads NAGVMQNPRHLVRRRGQEARLRCSPMKGHSHVYWYRQLPEEGLKFMVYLQKENIIDESGMPKERFSAEFPKEGPSILRIQQVVRGDSAAYFCASSPGGQDTGELFFGEGSRLTVL.

The chain is built from TRBV6-5 and TRBJ1-2; 7 nucleotides line up with TRBD1. This CDR3 comprises 15 residues. Trimming at V came to 2 bases and at J to 8 bases, leaving 11 bases not matched to a gene. CDR1 MNHEY and CDR2 SVGAGI come from the germline V gene. The CDR3 reads CASSYRGRLNGGYTF. As DNA, the CDR3 is TGTGCCAGCAGTTACAGGGGGCGCTTAAATGGCGGCTACACCTTC.

The chain employs TRBV6-5 and TRBJ2-2, with 7 bases matching TRBD1. The CDR3 spans 15 residues. Germline assignment: CDR1 MNHEY and CDR2 SVGAGI. V shed 10 bases, J shed 0 bases, and the junction held 8 bases outside the gene matches. The CDR3 is CATGRDSPNTGELFF. The DNA for the CDR3 is TGTGCCACCGGCAGGGACAGCCCGAACACCGGGGAGCTGTTTTTT.

This clone has only a few counts. The chain links TRBV6-1 to TRBJ1-1; 10 bases line up with TRBD1. V was pared by 6 bases and J by 4 bases, with 8 bases of the junction left unmatched. Looked up from germline, CDR1 is MNHNS and CDR2 is SASEGT. This CDR3 is 15 amino acids long. The CDR3 DNA is TGTGCCAGCAGCACTGACAGGGGGCGCGGCACTGAAGCTTTCTTT. Residues: CASSTDRGRGTEAFF.

J is TRBJ2-5 and V is TRBV28, with 8 bases matching TRBD1. The ends lost 5 bases at V and 5 bases at J; junction bases unmatched: 10. Germline V gene lookup returns CDR1 MDHEN and CDR2 SYDVKM. There are 15 residues in the CDR3. In DNA, the CDR3 is TGTGCCAGCAGTCGACAGGGGCCCCTCGGGGAGACCCAGTACTTC. Amino acids: CASSRQGPLGETQYF.

The rearrangement uses TRBV12-5 and TRBJ2-1; 10 positions agree with TRBD1. V was pared by 5 bases and J by 3 bases, with 4 bases of the junction left unmatched. The CDR3 sequence is 15 residues long. From germline, CDR1 is LGHNT and CDR2 FRNRAP. This chain's CDR3 is CASGPGQGSYNEQFF. As DNA, the CDR3 is TGTGCTAGTGGTCCGGGACAGGGGAGCTACAATGAGCAGTTCTTC.

The chain carries TRBV6-5 and TRBJ2-7, with 8 bases aligning to TRBD1. Germline-derived CDR1 and CDR2 are MNHEY and SVGAGI. The CDR3 has 15 residues. J was trimmed by 3 bases and V by 6 bases; bases with no gene match: 10. The CDR3 coding sequence is TGTGCCAGCAGCCTCGGACCAGGGGGCTACTACGAGCAGTACTTC. This sequence encodes CASSLGPGGYYEQYF.